The 23 T cell receptor beta chains presented below share a single source sample, sequenced in a study of shared clonotypes between healthy human individuals. Some clones are missing from TCRdb's copy, which holds only in-frame ones; the method was immunoSEQ multiplex PCR. Of around 320,000 clones listed, around 86% are singletons. The specimen was memory CD8+ T cells sorted from blood. Stated subset: CD45RO+ cells pooled with CCR7-negative TemRA cells. The source of these receptors is a man aged 18 to 35 in good health.

This clone has a single count. The chain has TRBV11-2 and TRBJ1-1; D unclear. V lost 5 bases and J lost 0, with 10 bases in between. Looked up from germline, CDR1 is SGHAT and CDR2 is FQNNGV. This CDR3 contains 14 residues. The CDR3 spells CASSPEGVNTEAFF. The CDR3 DNA sequence: TGTGCCAGCAGCCCTGAAGGAGTGAACACTGAAGCTTTCTTT.

The CDR3 protein is CASSYFGLAGAETQYF. The CDR3 DNA is TGTGCCAGCAGTTACTTTGGACTAGCGGGAGCAGAGACCCAGTACTTC. The chain employs TRBV6-5 and TRBJ2-5; 13 nucleotides align to TRBD2. This CDR3 contains 16 residues. The ends lost 1 base at V and 4 bases at J; junction bases unmatched: 3. CDR1 is MNHEY and CDR2 is SVGAGI in the germline V gene.

The chain links TRBV5-4 to TRBJ1-1; D is unclear. The V and J ends lost 7 bases and 1 base respectively, with 11 bases between them. The CDR3 totals 13 residues. Germline values: CDR1 SGHNT, CDR2 YYREEE (reference sequence). CDR3 loop: CASSWLGNTEAFF. The CDR3 DNA reads as TGTGCCAGCTCCTGGTTGGGGAACACTGAAGCTTTCTTT.

This rearrangement joins TRBV4-1 to TRBJ2-5, with D perhaps being TRBD1 or TRBD2 (5 bases each). Trimming shortened V by 6 bases and J by 7 bases, and 21 bases separated the two germline ends. The V gene's germline CDR1 is MGHRA and CDR2 YSYEKL. The CDR3 contains 15 residues. Written as DNA, the CDR3 is TGCGCCAGCAGTCTAATGGAAGGGGCTCGGGGGACCCAGTACTTC. Translated, it gives CASSLMEGARGTQYF.

This chain links TRBV14 with TRBJ2-5; no reliable D call. This CDR3 comprises 15 residues. The germline V and J ends were trimmed by 3 bases and 5 bases, with 16 bases remaining between them. Germline lookup yields CDR1 SGHDN and CDR2 FVKESK. CDR3 DNA: TGTGCCAGCAGCCAGAGCAGGAGTATTCGGGAGACCCAGTACTTC. Translated: CASSQSRSIRETQYF.

J is TRBJ1-1 and V is TRBV19; D is ambiguous. The V and J ends lost 1 base and 5 bases respectively, with 5 bases between them. The length of the CDR3 is 12 residues. Germline CDR1 and CDR2: LNHDA and SQIVND (reference sequence). The CDR3 DNA reads as TGTGCCAGTAGTATAGGGAGAACTGAAGCTTTCTTT. It yields the protein CASSIGRTEAFF.

This chain joins TRBV7-2 and TRBJ2-7; 12 nucleotides align to TRBD2. From germline, CDR1 is SGHTA and CDR2 FQGNSA. Trimming cost V 5 bases and J 2 bases; bases outside gene matches: 4. The CDR3 sequence is 15 residues long. CDR3 nucleotides: TGTGCCAGCAGCCCCTGGACTAGCGGGACCTACGAGCAGTACTTC. Protein product: CASSPWTSGTYEQYF.

The genes are TRBV2 and TRBJ1-6, with D possibly being TRBD1 (5 bases). Germline lookup yields CDR1 SNHLY and CDR2 FYNNEI. V was shortened by 4 bases and J by 7 bases, with 14 bases between the two germline ends. This CDR3 spans 15 amino acids. This CDR3 reads CASSVLGQGNSPLHF. Written as DNA, the CDR3 is TGTGCCAGCAGTGTTCTGGGTCAGGGCAATTCACCCCTCCACTTT.

This chain links TRBV6-5 with TRBJ2-5; 7 bases map to TRBD2. The length of the CDR3 is 13 residues. Germline-derived CDR1 and CDR2 are MNHEY and SVGAGI. The V and J ends lost 4 bases and 5 bases, in that order; junction bases with no gene match: 4. The CDR3 sequence: CASSFAGVETQYF. DNA of the CDR3: TGTGCCAGCAGTTTCGCGGGAGTTGAGACCCAGTACTTC.

The chain recombines TRBV2 with TRBJ2-1, with D unresolved. This CDR3 contains 11 residues. CDR1 and CDR2 (germline): SNHLY, FYNNEI. V lost 2 bases, J lost 6 bases, and 2 bases lay in between. CDR3 sequence: CASSELNEQFF. The CDR3 DNA reads TGTGCCAGCAGTGAACTCAATGAGCAGTTCTTC.

This rearrangement joins TRBV28 to TRBJ2-2; D possibly uses TRBD1 or TRBD2 (5 bases each). The ends were cut back, 3 bases at V and 6 bases at J, with 8 bases in the middle. This CDR3 is built from 13 residues. Germline V gene data show CDR1 as MDHEN and CDR2 as SYDVKM. The CDR3 region has the DNA TGTGCCAGCAGTTTTGTGGGGGCCGGGGAGCTGTTTTTT. This translates into CASSFVGAGELFF.

The chain couples TRBV10-3 to TRBJ1-5; 8 positions match TRBD1. The CDR3 is 14 residues long. Germline CDR1 ENHRY, CDR2 SYGVKD. V lost 6 bases and J lost 3; bases outside the gene matches: 4. CDR3: CAIRPDRDNQPQHF. In DNA form, the CDR3 reads TGTGCCATCAGACCGGACAGGGACAATCAGCCCCAGCATTTT.

V is TRBV2 and J is TRBJ2-7; D perhaps matches TRBD2 (5 bases). This CDR3 has 14 residues. Germline V gives CDR1 SNHLY, CDR2 FYNNEI. Between the trimmed V and J ends, which lost 6 bases and 4 bases, there was a span of 16 bases. CDR3 amino acids: CASRIGLLEYEQYF. The CDR3 DNA follows: TGTGCCAGCAGGATCGGACTTTTAGAGTACGAGCAGTACTTC.

This chain joins TRBV7-9 and TRBJ2-1; D unresolved. This CDR3 region has 13 residues. Trimming stripped 5 bases from V and 3 bases from J, with 8 bases between. Germline lookup yields CDR1 SEHNR and CDR2 FQNEAQ (reference sequence). The CDR3 sequence is CASSTHSYNEQFF. DNA of the CDR3: TGTGCCAGCAGCACCCACAGCTACAATGAGCAGTTCTTC.

This chain links TRBV7-2 with TRBJ2-5; tentatively, D is TRBD2 (5 bases). V was cut by 4 bases and J by 5 bases, with 26 bases left in between. CDR3 length: 18 residues. In germline, CDR1 is SGHTA, CDR2 FQGNSA. The CDR3 region is CASSYPDELAEWTETQYF. CDR3 DNA: TGTGCCAGCAGCTACCCCGACGAGCTAGCAGAGTGGACGGAGACCCAGTACTTC.

A single count supports this clone. This chain uses TRBV6-6 with TRBJ2-3; D tentatively fits TRBD1 or TRBD2 (5 bases each). Germline values: CDR1 MNHNY, CDR2 SVGAGI (reference sequence). V lost 2 bases and J 2 bases, leaving 8 bases between the germline ends. The CDR3 sequence is 14 residues long. CDR3 region: CASSYLGTTDTQYF. The CDR3 region has the DNA TGTGCCAGCAGTTACCTGGGGACCACAGATACGCAGTATTTT.

This chain joins TRBV2 and TRBJ1-5; TRBD1 matches 7 bases. Trimming removed 2 bases from V and 6 bases from J; junction bases left unmatched: 7. CDR3 length: 15 amino acids. In germline, CDR1 is SNHLY, CDR2 FYNNEI. The CDR3, as DNA: TGTGCCAGCAGTGAATGGCAGGGGGAGGCTCAGCCCCAGCATTTT. It translates to CASSEWQGEAQPQHF. Variable domain in full (rest from reference TRBV2 and TRBJ1-5): EPEVTQTPSHQVTQMGQEVILRCVPISNHLYFYWYRQILGQKVEFLVSFYNNEISEKSEIFDDQFSVERPDGSNFTLKIRSTKLEDSAMYFCASSEWQGEAQPQHFGDGTRLSIL.

This rearrangement joins TRBV9 to TRBJ2-7; D perhaps matches TRBD1 (6 bases). The CDR3 totals 14 residues. Germline V gene lookup returns CDR1 SGDLS and CDR2 YYNGEE. V was pared by 6 bases and J by 6 bases, with 19 bases between. CDR3 sequence (DNA): TGTGCCAGCAACCCCCGGGACAACTGGCCCGAGCAGTACTTC. Translating it yields CASNPRDNWPEQYF.

The V and J genes are TRBV6-5 and TRBJ2-7; tentative D call: TRBD1 (5 bases). CDR1 is MNHEY, CDR2 SVGAGI, per germline. This CDR3 is built from 15 residues. V dropped 2 bases and J dropped 0 bases, with 11 bases sitting between them. CDR3 sequence reads: CASSYGADISYEQYF. CDR3 bases: TGTGCCAGCAGTTACGGGGCAGATATCTCCTACGAGCAGTACTTC.

The chain is built from TRBV29-1 and TRBJ1-5; no firm D call. The CDR3 extends over 13 amino acids. Trimming shortened V by 3 bases and J by 4 bases, and 10 bases separated the two germline ends. The V gene's germline CDR1 is SQVTM and CDR2 ANQGSEA. CDR3 in amino acids: CSVEVELNQPQHF. The CDR3 DNA follows: TGCAGCGTTGAGGTTGAGCTTAATCAGCCCCAGCATTTT.

The J gene is TRBJ2-7, the V gene TRBV2; 7 positions match TRBD1. The V gene end was trimmed by 11 bases and the J gene end by 3 bases; junction bases not matched to a gene: 10. The germline CDR1 and CDR2 sequences are SNHLY and FYNNEI. CDR3 length: 13 residues. CDR3 region: CAGIGQDSYEQYF. The CDR3 region has the DNA TGTGCCGGGATTGGACAGGACAGCTACGAGCAGTACTTC.

J is TRBJ1-5 and V is TRBV7-8, with D uncertain. The CDR3 spans 17 residues. Trimming cost V 0 bases and J 2 bases, with 14 bases left between them. Germline lookup yields CDR1 SGHVS and CDR2 FQNEAQ. CDR3 DNA sequence: TGTGCCAGCAGCTTAGCTATGGGGAGAAGGGGCAATCAGCCCCAGCATTTT. Translated: CASSLAMGRRGNQPQHF.

V usage is TRBV4-1 and J usage is TRBJ2-7; possible D gene TRBD1, 6 bases. The CDR3 loop spans 15 amino acids. The germline CDR1 and CDR2 sequences are MGHRA and YSYEKL. V was trimmed by 1 base and J by 3 bases, leaving 13 bases between them. CDR3 DNA: TGCGCCAGCAGCCAAGTGCAGGGGAGCCGCTACGAGCAGTACTTC. It yields the protein CASSQVQGSRYEQYF.